Below are 3 T cell receptor beta chains sequenced from a single sample in a study of shared clonotypes between healthy human individuals (dated by TCRdb to the early 2020s). The library was obtained by the immunoSEQ multiplex PCR assay. TCRdb retrieved this table from immuneACCESS and kept in-frame rearrangements only. Not all clones are present; in checked studies, unresolved V genes account for under half, and no reason is known for the remainder. The sample records 950,000 to 1,300,000 clones, around 76% of which are singletons. The ten top clones hold about 1.5% of the sample. Input material: memory CD4+ T cells sorted from blood. What the cell subset or site label conveys for this sample: CD45RA-negative fraction. The source of these receptors is a young man in good health.

This clone has just a few counts. J is TRBJ2-7 and V is TRBV10-1; TRBD2 matches at 11 bases. CDR1 and CDR2 from the germline V gene are WNHNN and SYGVQD (reference sequence). The length of the CDR3 is 15 residues. J was trimmed by 5 bases and V by 6 bases; bases with no gene match: 9. CDR3 sequence: CASSPPTSGINEQYF. The CDR3 nucleotides read TGCGCCAGCAGCCCCCCGACTAGCGGGATCAACGAGCAGTACTTC.

This clone was picked up a small number of times. In the same sample, other DNA sequences code for this CDR3. V usage is TRBV5-1 and J usage is TRBJ1-2; D unresolved. Germline V gene lookup returns CDR1 SGHRS and CDR2 YFSETQ. V gave up 3 bases and J gave up 2 bases, with 8 bases separating them. This CDR3 is built from 13 residues. The CDR3, as DNA: TGCGCCAGCAGCTCGGACGGGAACTATGGCTACACCTTC. This gives the protein CASSSDGNYGYTF.

V is TRBV27 and J is TRBJ2-1, with 11 bases identical to TRBD2. V lost 4 bases and J lost 3; bases outside the gene matches: 5. Germline loops: CDR1 MNHEY, CDR2 SMNVEV (reference sequence). The CDR3 contains 16 residues. The CDR3 DNA reads TGTGCCAGCAGTTACGGGACTAGCGGCCTCTACAATGAGCAGTTCTTC. Protein: CASSYGTSGLYNEQFF.